The source of this T cell receptor (beta chain) is a study of blood T cells in healthy people across ages. For the second PCR, which ran for roughly 7 to 11 cycles, a sample-barcoded 5' primer and a J-beta primer mix were used. Every sample returned 3 million or more CDR3-containing paired-end reads. TCRdb analysed the 5' RACE reads with MiXCR anew, one entry per CDR3 protein. This table has roughly 1.5 million distinct CDR3 sequences, about 42% appearing once. Deletions cut 1 base from V and 8 bases from J, with 9 bases between. The CDR3 contains 13 residues. Germline V gives CDR1 MDHEN, CDR2 SYDVKM. This clonotype was seen a few times.

The rearrangement uses TRBV28 and TRBJ2-1; weak D call: TRBD1 (5 bases). The sequencing sample was made of blood. The receptor was derived from a woman under 30 in good health. The CDR3 protein is CASSLFRVDEQFF. The CDR3 region has the DNA TGTGCCAGCAGTTTATTCAGGGTTGATGAGCAGTTCTTC.